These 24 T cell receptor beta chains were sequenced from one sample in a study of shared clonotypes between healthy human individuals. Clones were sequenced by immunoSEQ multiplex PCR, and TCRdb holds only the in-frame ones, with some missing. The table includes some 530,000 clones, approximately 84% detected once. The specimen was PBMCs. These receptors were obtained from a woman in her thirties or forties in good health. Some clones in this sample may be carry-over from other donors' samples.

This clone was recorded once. This CDR3 is CASSLAPGSGQETQYF. DNA of the CDR3: TGCGCCAGCAGCTTGGCCCCGGGGTCTGGTCAAGAGACCCAGTACTTC. The chain recombines TRBV5-1 with TRBJ2-5, with D tentatively TRBD2 (5 bases). Trimming cost V 0 bases and J 2 bases, with 14 bases left between them. The germline V gene encodes CDR1 SGHRS and CDR2 YFSETQ. There are 16 residues in the CDR3.

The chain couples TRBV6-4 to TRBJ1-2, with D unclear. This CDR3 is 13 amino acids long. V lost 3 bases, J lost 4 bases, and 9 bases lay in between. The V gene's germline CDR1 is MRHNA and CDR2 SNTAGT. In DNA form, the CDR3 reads TGTGCCAGCAGTGAGTCGGGCCTCTATGGCTACACCTTC. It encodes CASSESGLYGYTF.

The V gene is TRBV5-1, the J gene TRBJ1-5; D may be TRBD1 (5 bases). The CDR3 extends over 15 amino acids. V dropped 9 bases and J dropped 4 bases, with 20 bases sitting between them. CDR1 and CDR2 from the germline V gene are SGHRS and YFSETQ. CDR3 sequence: CAKPGTPGGNQPQHF. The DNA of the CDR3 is TGCGCCAAACCGGGAACTCCGGGGGGAAATCAGCCCCAGCATTTT.

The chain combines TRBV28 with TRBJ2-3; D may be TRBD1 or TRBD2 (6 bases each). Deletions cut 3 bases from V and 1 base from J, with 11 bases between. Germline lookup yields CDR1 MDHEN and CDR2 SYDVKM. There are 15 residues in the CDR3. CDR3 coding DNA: TGTGCCAGCAGTTTGGGGGGCGGAGGCACAGATACGCAGTATTTT. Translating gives CASSLGGGGTDTQYF.

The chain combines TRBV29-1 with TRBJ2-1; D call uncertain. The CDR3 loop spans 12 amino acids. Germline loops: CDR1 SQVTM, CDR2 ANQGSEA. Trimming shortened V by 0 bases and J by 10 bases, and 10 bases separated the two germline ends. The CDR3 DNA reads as TGCAGCGTTGAAGATCTGGTTCGGGAGCAGTTCTTC. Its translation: CSVEDLVREQFF.

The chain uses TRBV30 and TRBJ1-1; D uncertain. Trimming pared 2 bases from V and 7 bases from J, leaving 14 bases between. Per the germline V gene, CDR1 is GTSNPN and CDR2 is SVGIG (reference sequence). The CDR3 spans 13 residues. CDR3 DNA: TGTGCCTGGAGTAAGGTCTTGAAGAATGAAGCTTTCTTT. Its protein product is CAWSKVLKNEAFF.

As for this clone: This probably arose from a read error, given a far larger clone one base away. CDR3 bases: TGTGCCAGCAGCTTTAGCGGATACGAGCAGTACTTC. Protein sequence: CASSFSGYEQYF. This rearrangement joins TRBV7-9 to TRBJ2-7, with D tentatively TRBD2 (6 bases). Germline V gene data show CDR1 as SEHNR and CDR2 as FQNEAQ (reference sequence). This CDR3 is 12 amino acids long. Trimming cost V 3 bases and J 4 bases, with 7 bases left between them.

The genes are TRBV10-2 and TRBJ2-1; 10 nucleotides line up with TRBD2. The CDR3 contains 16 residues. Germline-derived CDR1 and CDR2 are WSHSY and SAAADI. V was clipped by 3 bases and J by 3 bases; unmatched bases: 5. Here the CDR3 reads CASSDTSGKHYNEQFF. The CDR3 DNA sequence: TGCGCCAGCAGTGACACTAGCGGGAAACACTACAATGAGCAGTTCTTC.

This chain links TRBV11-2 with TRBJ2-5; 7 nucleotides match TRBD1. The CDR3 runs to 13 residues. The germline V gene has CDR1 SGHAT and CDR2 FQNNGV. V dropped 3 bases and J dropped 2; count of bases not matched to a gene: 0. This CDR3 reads CASSLGQQETQYF. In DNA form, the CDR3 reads TGTGCCAGCAGCTTGGGACAGCAAGAGACCCAGTACTTC.

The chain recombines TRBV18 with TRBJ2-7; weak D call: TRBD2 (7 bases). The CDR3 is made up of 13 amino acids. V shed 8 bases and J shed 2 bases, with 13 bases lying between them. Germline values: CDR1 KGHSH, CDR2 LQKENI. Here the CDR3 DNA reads TGTGCCAGCGAACGGGGGGACACCTACGAGCAGTACTTC. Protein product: CASERGDTYEQYF.

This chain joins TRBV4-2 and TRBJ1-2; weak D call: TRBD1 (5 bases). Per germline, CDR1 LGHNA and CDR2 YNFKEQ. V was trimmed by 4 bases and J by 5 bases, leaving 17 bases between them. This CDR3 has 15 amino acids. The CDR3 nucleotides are TGTGCCAGCAGCCCCTCCGGGGGGAACCATTATGGCTACACCTTC. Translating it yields CASSPSGGNHYGYTF.

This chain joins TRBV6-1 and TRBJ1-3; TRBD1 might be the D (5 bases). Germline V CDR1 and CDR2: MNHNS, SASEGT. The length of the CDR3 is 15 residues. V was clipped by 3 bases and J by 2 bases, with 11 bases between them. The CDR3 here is CASSETVYPGNTIYF. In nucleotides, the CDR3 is TGTGCCAGCAGTGAGACAGTTTACCCTGGAAACACCATATATTTT.

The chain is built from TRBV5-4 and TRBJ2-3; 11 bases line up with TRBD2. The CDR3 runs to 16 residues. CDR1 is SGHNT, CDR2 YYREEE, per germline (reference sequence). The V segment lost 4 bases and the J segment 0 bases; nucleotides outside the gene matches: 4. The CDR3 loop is CASSTGLAGSTDTQYF. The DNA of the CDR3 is TGTGCCAGCAGCACCGGACTAGCGGGTAGCACAGATACGCAGTATTTT.

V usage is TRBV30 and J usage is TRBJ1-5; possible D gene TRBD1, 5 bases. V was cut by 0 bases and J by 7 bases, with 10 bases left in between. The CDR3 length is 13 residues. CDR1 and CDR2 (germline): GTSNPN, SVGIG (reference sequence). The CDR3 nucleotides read TGTGCCTGGAGTGTACAGGCTATCCAGCCCCAGCATTTT. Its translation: CAWSVQAIQPQHF.

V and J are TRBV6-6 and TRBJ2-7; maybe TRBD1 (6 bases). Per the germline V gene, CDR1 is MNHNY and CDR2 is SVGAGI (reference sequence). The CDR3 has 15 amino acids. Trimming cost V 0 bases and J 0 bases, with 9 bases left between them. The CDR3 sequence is CASSYSQGSSYEQYF. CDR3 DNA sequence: TGTGCCAGCAGTTACTCTCAGGGGAGCTCCTACGAGCAGTACTTC.

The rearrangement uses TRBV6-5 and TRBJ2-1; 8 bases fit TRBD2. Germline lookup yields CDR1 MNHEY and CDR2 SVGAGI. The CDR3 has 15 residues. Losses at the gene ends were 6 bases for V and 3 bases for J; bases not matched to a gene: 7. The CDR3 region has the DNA TGTGCCAGCAGGCCGGGACTAGAGGGCTACAATGAGCAGTTCTTC. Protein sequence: CASRPGLEGYNEQFF.

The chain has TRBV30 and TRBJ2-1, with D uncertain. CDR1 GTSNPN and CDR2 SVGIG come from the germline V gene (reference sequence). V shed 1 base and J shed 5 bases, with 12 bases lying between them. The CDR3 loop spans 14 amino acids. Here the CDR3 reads CAWSDTPKNNEQFF. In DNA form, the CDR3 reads TGTGCCTGGAGTGACACCCCAAAGAACAATGAGCAGTTCTTC.

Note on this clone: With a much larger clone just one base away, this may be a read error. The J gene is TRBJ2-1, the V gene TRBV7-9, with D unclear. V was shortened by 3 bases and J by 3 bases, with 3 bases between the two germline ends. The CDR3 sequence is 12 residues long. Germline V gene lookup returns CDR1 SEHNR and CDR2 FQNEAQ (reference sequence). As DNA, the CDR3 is TGTGCCAGCAGCTTTAGCTACAATGAGCAGTTCTTC. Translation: CASSFSYNEQFF.

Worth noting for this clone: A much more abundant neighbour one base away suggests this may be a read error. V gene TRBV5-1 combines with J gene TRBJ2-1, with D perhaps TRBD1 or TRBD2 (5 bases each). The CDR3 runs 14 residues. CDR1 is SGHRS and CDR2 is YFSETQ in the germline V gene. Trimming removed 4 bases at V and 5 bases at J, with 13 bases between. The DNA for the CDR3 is TGCGCCAGCAGCCCTAATCGGGGCGACAATGAGCAGTTCTTC. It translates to CASSPNRGDNEQFF.

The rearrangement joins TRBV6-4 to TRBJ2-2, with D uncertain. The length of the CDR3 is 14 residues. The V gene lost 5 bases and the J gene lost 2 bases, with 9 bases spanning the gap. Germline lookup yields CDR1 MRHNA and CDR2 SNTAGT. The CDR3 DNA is TGTGCCAGCAGTCGGCTAGTTAACACCGGGGAGCTGTTTTTT. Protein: CASSRLVNTGELFF.

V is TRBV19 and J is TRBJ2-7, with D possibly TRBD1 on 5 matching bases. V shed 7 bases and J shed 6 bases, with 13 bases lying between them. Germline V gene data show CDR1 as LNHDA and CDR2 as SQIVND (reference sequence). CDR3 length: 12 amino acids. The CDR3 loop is CASNTPGSEQYF. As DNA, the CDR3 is TGTGCCAGTAATACACCAGGGTCCGAGCAGTACTTC.

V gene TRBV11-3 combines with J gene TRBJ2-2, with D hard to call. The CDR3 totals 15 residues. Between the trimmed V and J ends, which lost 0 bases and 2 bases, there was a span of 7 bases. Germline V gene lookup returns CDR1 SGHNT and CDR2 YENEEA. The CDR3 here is CASSLDGQNTGELFF. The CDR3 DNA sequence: TGTGCCAGCAGCTTAGATGGTCAAAACACCGGGGAGCTGTTTTTT.

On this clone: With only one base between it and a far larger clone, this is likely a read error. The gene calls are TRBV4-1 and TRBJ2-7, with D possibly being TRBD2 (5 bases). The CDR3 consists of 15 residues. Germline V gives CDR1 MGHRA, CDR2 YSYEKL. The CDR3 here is CTSSQDPLARYEQYF. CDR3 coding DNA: TGCACCAGCAGCCAAGATCCCCTAGCCCGCTACGAGCAGTACTTC.

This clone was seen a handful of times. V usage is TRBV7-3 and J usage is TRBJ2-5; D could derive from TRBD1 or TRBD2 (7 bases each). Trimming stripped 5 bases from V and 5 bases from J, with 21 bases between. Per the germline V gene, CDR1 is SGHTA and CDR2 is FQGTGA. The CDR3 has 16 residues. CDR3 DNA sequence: TGTGCCAGCAGCCCCCAGGGGGGCGGGAGTTGGGAGACCCAGTACTTC. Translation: CASSPQGGGSWETQYF.